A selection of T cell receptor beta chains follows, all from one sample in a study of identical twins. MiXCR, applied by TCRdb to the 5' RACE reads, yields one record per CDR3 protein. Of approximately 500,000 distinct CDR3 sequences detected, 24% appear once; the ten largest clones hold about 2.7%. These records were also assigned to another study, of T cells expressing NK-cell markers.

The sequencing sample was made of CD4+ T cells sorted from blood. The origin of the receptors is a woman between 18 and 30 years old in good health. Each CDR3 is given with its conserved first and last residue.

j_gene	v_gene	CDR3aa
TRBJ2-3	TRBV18	CASSTVGVGDTQYF
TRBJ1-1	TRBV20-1	CSARFLGNTEAFF
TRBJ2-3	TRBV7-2	CASTLRGGSGLTQYF
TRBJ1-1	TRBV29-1	CSVGNRGVAEAFF
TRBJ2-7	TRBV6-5	CASSYSEGFREQYF
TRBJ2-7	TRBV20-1	CSAREPGLDYEQYF
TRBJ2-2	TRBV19	CASHLRVNTGELFF
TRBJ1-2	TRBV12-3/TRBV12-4	CASRRTANYGYTF
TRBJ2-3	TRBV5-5	CASSRPGSLADTQYF
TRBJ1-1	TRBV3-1	CASSQVDTEAFF
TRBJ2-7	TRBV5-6	CASSSRGQGYEQYF
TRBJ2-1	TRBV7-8	CASLRQGARNEQFF
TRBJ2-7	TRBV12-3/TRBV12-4	CASSLVMLGQGPEQYF
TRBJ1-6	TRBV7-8	CASSYGQGDSPLHF
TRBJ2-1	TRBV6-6	CASSYGSPGEQFF
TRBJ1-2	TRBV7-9	CASSPGTHYGYTF
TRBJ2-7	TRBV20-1	CSARQQQGMKYF
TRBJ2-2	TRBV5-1	CASSLAFGDTGELFF
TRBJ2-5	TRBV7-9	CASTHRDGETQYF
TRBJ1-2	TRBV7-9	CASSGLQGAQGYTF
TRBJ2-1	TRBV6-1	CASSEGRHGEQFF
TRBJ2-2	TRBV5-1	CASRTDPGQGFPGELFF
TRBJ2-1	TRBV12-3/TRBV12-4	CASRGQGSGLAGLYNEQFF
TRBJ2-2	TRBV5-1	CASSTGTGVISTGELFF
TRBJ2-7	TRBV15	CATSITPVPSSYEQYF
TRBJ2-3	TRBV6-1	CASRPTLQPGTDTQYF
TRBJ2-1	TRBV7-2	CASSSGLAHNEQFF
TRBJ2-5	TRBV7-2	CASSLSVFAGFETQYF
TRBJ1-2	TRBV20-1	CSARAQGAPNYGYTF
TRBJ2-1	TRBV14	CASSIPGGESSYNEQFF
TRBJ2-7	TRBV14	CASSRRQGRAYEQYF
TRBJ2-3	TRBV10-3	CAQRQDYTDTQYF
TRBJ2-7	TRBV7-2	CASSIGTGIYEQYF
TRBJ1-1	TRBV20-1	CSAVGENTEAFF
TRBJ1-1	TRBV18	CASSSGGGRFSGTEAFF
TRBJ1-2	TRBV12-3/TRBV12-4	CASSLLYGYTF
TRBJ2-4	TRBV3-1	CASSREGTAKNIQYF
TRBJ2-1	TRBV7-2	CASSFSGGPYNEQFF
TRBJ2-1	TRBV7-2	CASSLSRGYNEQFF
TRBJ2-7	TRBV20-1	CSAQRGLAAAIYEQYF
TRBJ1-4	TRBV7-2	CASSPGTANEKLFF
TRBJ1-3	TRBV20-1	CSASRTGNTIYF
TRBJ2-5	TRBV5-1	CASSQGTAKETQYF
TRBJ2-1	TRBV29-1	CSARLSSAYNEQFF
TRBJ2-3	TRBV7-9	CASSHRQVADTQYF
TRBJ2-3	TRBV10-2	CASRSLTDTQYF
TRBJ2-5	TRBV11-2	CASSAGGAQYF